The rows below give T cell receptor beta chains drawn from one sample of a study of cytomegalovirus exposure and HLA in healthy donors. Clones were sequenced by immunoSEQ multiplex PCR, and TCRdb holds only the in-frame ones, with some missing. The sample carries about 160,000 clones, roughly 84% recorded once. The sequenced sample was PBMCs. The receptor source for this set is a young man in good health and CMV-seronegative. Each CDR3 is given without its conserved first and last residue. D genes are given only for firm matches.

J: TRBJ1-5
V: TRBV7-2
D: TRBD1
CDR3: ASSLEGAGNQPQH

J: TRBJ2-7
V: TRBV5-1
D: TRBD2
CDR3: ASSLVASGFSYEQY

J: TRBJ1-5
V: TRBV7-9
D: NA
CDR3: ASSLGGLGWIWPQH

J: TRBJ2-1
V: TRBV29-1
D: NA
CDR3: SVEGGTVSYNEQF

J: TRBJ2-1
V: TRBV28
D: NA
CDR3: ASRPLTGLNEQF

J: TRBJ2-2
V: TRBV29-1
D: TRBD2
CDR3: SVGSRGDTGELF

J: TRBJ2-3
V: TRBV5-4
D: NA
CDR3: ASSLGGAGQTSTDTQY

J: TRBJ2-3
V: TRBV19
D: NA
CDR3: ASSTYRAQSTDTQY

J: TRBJ1-1
V: TRBV5-6
D: TRBD1
CDR3: ASSLVGGDRWTEAF

J: TRBJ2-3
V: TRBV5-4
D: TRBD2
CDR3: ASSLLAGGPTDTQY

J: TRBJ2-1
V: TRBV5-1
D: NA
CDR3: ASSLGPGLFNEQF

J: TRBJ1-5
V: TRBV18
D: TRBD1
CDR3: ASSPFPGQGAKSNQPQH

J: TRBJ2-3
V: TRBV7-3
D: NA
CDR3: ASSLQGRPTDTQY

J: TRBJ1-5
V: TRBV21-1
D: NA
CDR3: ASSQRGGIQPQH

J: TRBJ1-5
V: TRBV18
D: NA
CDR3: ASSPASDFNQPQH

J: TRBJ1-5
V: TRBV19
D: NA
CDR3: ASRTGSLNQPQH

J: TRBJ1-5
V: TRBV27
D: TRBD1
CDR3: ASRPTGTGSNQPQH

J: TRBJ2-7
V: TRBV7-2
D: NA
CDR3: ASSLRTDAYEQY

J: TRBJ2-1
V: TRBV7-2
D: TRBD2
CDR3: ASSPWTSGSPHEQF

J: TRBJ1-1
V: TRBV18
D: NA
CDR3: ASSLKNTEAF

J: TRBJ1-1
V: TRBV18
D: NA
CDR3: ASSPGRRTTEAF

J: TRBJ2-1
V: TRBV18
D: TRBD2
CDR3: ASSPPTSGKSSYNEQF